These T cell receptor beta chains were read from a single sample in a study of beta chain features in type 1 diabetes. Generated by immunoSEQ multiplex PCR, the TCRdb table keeps only in-frame clones and is missing some. The sample lists hundreds of thousands of clones, 15% to 18% seen once, with about 0.097% in the top ten. Sequences were obtained from naive CD4+ T cells from blood. These receptors all come from a man younger than 35 in good health. CDR3s include the opening cysteine and the closing phenylalanine or tryptophan.

V gene: TRBV6-5
J gene: TRBJ1-1
CDR3 protein: CASSAYRNTEAFF

V gene: TRBV4-2
J gene: TRBJ2-3
CDR3 protein: CASSQRGTGSTDTQYF

V gene: TRBV7-2
J gene: TRBJ2-7
CDR3 protein: CASSLAGVRAYEQYF

V gene: TRBV28
J gene: TRBJ1-2
CDR3 protein: CASSLGQGEFYGYTF

V gene: TRBV6-1
J gene: TRBJ2-1
CDR3 protein: CASSPGQGLGNEQFF

V gene: TRBV18
J gene: TRBJ2-7
CDR3 protein: CASSPYRPGQGTYEQYF

V gene: TRBV10-3
J gene: TRBJ2-7
CDR3 protein: CAISDSVDRIYEQYF

V gene: TRBV7-8
J gene: TRBJ2-1
CDR3 protein: CASSHGRPSSYNEQFF

V gene: TRBV5-4
J gene: TRBJ1-2
CDR3 protein: CASSLDRVNYGYTF

V gene: TRBV7-2
J gene: TRBJ2-1
CDR3 protein: CASSSNVQFF

V gene: TRBV7-3
J gene: TRBJ2-1
CDR3 protein: CASSAMGEYQFF

V gene: TRBV2
J gene: TRBJ2-1
CDR3 protein: CASNTGAAYNEQFF

V gene: TRBV7-2
J gene: TRBJ2-2
CDR3 protein: CASRPTTNTGELFF

V gene: TRBV4-2
J gene: TRBJ2-5
CDR3 protein: CASSQASGGRETQYF

V gene: TRBV7-2
J gene: TRBJ1-2
CDR3 protein: CASSLEPGPNYGYTF

V gene: TRBV7-6
J gene: TRBJ2-6
CDR3 protein: CASSHPSGANVLTF

V gene: TRBV21-1
J gene: TRBJ2-4
CDR3 protein: CASSKKFPEPFLAKNIQYF

V gene: TRBV7-3
J gene: TRBJ2-1
CDR3 protein: CASSSSSGGLAFF

V gene: TRBV6-6
J gene: TRBJ1-2
CDR3 protein: CASSYPPTGGDYGYTF

V gene: TRBV10-2
J gene: TRBJ2-6
CDR3 protein: CASRDSGANVLTF

V gene: TRBV7-9
J gene: TRBJ2-3
CDR3 protein: CASSLGHSGSVTDTQYF

V gene: TRBV19
J gene: TRBJ1-2
CDR3 protein: CASSIGKDYGYTF

V gene: TRBV7-2
J gene: TRBJ1-5
CDR3 protein: CASSAKGRQPQHF

V gene: TRBV30
J gene: TRBJ2-2
CDR3 protein: CAWSVLDFVGTGELFF

V gene: TRBV7-3
J gene: TRBJ2-1
CDR3 protein: CASSLTGTRESHNEQFF

V gene: TRBV7-8
J gene: TRBJ1-3
CDR3 protein: CASSVGGNGNTIYF

V gene: TRBV7-3
J gene: TRBJ2-5
CDR3 protein: CASSLRRGETQYF

V gene: TRBV28
J gene: TRBJ1-4
CDR3 protein: CASSGTGFTNEKLFF

V gene: TRBV2
J gene: TRBJ2-1
CDR3 protein: CASSEGGIQSSYNEQFF

V gene: TRBV6-5
J gene: TRBJ1-1
CDR3 protein: CASSYRPGTDEAFF

V gene: TRBV25-1
J gene: TRBJ1-6
CDR3 protein: CASSEGGQGFYNSPLHF

V gene: TRBV5-1
J gene: TRBJ2-2
CDR3 protein: CASSLVLAATGELFF

V gene: TRBV7-9
J gene: TRBJ2-3
CDR3 protein: CASSFGRTDTQYF

V gene: TRBV7-3
J gene: TRBJ2-3
CDR3 protein: CASSYGGARDTQYF

V gene: TRBV27
J gene: TRBJ2-6
CDR3 protein: CASSRSKSSGANVLTF

V gene: TRBV10-3
J gene: TRBJ2-2
CDR3 protein: CAIRSTSGRYGGELFF

V gene: TRBV9
J gene: TRBJ1-1
CDR3 protein: CASSRELGTEAFF

V gene: TRBV5-1
J gene: TRBJ2-5
CDR3 protein: CASSSQAGETQYF

V gene: TRBV29-1
J gene: TRBJ2-7
CDR3 protein: CSVESHEQYF

V gene: TRBV7-3
J gene: TRBJ2-1
CDR3 protein: CASSLARQVIGFF

V gene: TRBV27
J gene: TRBJ2-1
CDR3 protein: CASSPRFYSYNEQFF

V gene: TRBV27
J gene: TRBJ2-7
CDR3 protein: CASSSPLAAGGPYEQYF

V gene: TRBV2
J gene: TRBJ2-2
CDR3 protein: CASSEWDLLTIRPGELFF

V gene: TRBV10-3
J gene: TRBJ2-7
CDR3 protein: CAIGQSYEQYF

V gene: TRBV28
J gene: TRBJ2-1
CDR3 protein: CASSLGGNEQFF

V gene: TRBV18
J gene: TRBJ2-3
CDR3 protein: CASSPSVDTQYF

V gene: TRBV7-9
J gene: TRBJ1-1
CDR3 protein: CASSLGRQKGSSNTEAFF

V gene: TRBV6-6
J gene: TRBJ1-2
CDR3 protein: CASSDRGQGLQGYTF

V gene: TRBV5-1
J gene: TRBJ2-7
CDR3 protein: CASSIQGEQYF

V gene: TRBV28
J gene: TRBJ1-2
CDR3 protein: CASSARDRFFGYTF

V gene: TRBV11-2
J gene: TRBJ2-7
CDR3 protein: CASSRKGGDSSYEQYF

V gene: TRBV7-9
J gene: TRBJ1-1
CDR3 protein: CASSPFFTGMNTEAFF

V gene: TRBV5-1
J gene: TRBJ2-2
CDR3 protein: CASSSQTGTLTGELFF